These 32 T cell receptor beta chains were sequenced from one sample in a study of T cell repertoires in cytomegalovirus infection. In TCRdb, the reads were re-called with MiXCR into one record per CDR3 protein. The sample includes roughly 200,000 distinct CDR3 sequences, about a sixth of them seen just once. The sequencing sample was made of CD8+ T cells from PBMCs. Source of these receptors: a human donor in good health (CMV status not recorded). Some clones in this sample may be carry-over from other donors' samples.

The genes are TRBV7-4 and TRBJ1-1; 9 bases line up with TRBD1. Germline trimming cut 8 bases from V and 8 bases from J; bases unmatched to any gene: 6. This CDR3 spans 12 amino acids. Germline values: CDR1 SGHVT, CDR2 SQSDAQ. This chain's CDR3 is CASGQGPPEAFF. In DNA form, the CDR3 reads TGTGCCAGCGGACAGGGGCCCCCGGAAGCTTTCTTT.

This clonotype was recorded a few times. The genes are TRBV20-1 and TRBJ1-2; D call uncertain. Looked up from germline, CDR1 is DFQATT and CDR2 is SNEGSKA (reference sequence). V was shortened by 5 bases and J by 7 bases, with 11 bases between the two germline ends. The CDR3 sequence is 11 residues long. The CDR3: CSAGPASGYTF. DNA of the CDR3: TGCAGTGCTGGCCCAGCGTCTGGCTACACCTTC.

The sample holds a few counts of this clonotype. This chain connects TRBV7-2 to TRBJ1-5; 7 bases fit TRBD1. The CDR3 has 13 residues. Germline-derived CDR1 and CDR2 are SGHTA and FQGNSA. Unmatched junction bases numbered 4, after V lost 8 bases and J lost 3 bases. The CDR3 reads CASGEGANQPQHF. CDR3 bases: TGTGCCAGCGGGGAGGGGGCCAATCAGCCCCAGCATTTT.

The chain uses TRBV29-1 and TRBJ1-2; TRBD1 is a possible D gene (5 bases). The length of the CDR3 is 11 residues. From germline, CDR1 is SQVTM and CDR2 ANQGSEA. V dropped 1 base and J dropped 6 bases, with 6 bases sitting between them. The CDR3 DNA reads TGCAGCGTTGAAGCCAGGGATGGCTACACCTTC. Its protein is CSVEARDGYTF. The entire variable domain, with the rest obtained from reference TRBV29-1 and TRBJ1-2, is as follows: SAVISQKPSRDICQRGTSLTIQCQVDSQVTMMFWYRQQPGQSLTLIATANQGSEATYESGFVIDKFPISRPNLTFSTLTVSNMSPEDSSIYLCSVEARDGYTFGSGTRLTVV.

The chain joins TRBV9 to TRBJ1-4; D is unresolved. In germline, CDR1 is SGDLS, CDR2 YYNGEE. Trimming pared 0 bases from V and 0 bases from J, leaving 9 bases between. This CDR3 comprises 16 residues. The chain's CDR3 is CASSVGTVATNEKLFF. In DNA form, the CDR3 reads TGTGCCAGCAGCGTAGGGACTGTCGCAACTAATGAAAAACTGTTTTTT.

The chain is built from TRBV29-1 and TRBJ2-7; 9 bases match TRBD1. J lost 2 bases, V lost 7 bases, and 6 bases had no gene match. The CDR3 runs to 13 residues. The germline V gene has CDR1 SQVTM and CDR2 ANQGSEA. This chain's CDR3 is CSARDRVTYEQYF. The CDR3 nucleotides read TGCAGCGCCCGGGACAGGGTGACCTACGAGCAGTACTTC.

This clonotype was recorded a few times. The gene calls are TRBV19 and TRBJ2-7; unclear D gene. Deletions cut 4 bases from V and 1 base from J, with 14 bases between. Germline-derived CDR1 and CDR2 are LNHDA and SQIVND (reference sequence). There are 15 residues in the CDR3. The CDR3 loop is CASSTDLSSSYEQYF. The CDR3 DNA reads TGTGCCAGTAGTACTGATCTATCCTCATCCTACGAGCAGTACTTC.

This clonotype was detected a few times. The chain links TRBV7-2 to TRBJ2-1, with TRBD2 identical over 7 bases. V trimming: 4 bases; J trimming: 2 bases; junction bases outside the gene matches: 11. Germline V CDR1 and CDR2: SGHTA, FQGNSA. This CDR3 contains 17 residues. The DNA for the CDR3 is TGTGCCAGCAGCTGGGAGGGGACCCCAAGTACCTACAATGAGCAGTTCTTC. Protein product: CASSWEGTPSTYNEQFF.

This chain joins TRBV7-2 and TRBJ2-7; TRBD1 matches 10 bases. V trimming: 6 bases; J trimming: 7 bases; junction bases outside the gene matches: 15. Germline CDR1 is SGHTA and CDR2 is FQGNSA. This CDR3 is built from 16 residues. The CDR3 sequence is CASSAGLGQGMWEQYF. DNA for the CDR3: TGTGCCAGCAGTGCTGGATTGGGACAGGGGATGTGGGAGCAGTACTTC.

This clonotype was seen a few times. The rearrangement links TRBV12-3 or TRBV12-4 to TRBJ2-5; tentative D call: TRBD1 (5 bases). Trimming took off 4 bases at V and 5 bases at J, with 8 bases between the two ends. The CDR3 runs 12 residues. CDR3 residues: CASSSGYETQYF. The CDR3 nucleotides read TGTGCCAGCAGTTCAGGGTACGAGACCCAGTACTTC.

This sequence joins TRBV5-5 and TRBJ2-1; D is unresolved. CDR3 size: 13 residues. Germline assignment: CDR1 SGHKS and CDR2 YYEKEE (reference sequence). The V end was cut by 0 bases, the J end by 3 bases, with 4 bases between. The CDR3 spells CASSLDHYNEQFF. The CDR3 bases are TGTGCCAGCAGCTTGGACCACTACAATGAGCAGTTCTTC.

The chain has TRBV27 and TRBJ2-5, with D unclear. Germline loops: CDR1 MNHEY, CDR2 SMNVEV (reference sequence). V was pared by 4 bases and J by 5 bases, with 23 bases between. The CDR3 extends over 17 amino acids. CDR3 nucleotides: TGTGCCAGCAGTTCCGAATACAATACAAAAGCACGGGAGACCCAGTACTTC. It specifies CASSSEYNTKARETQYF.

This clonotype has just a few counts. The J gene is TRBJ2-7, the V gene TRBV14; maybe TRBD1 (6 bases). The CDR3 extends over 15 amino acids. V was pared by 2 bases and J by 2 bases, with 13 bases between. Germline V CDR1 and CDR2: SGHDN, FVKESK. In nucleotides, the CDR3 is TGTGCCAGCAGCCAACTAGAGGACAGCCCCTACGAGCAGTACTTC. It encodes CASSQLEDSPYEQYF. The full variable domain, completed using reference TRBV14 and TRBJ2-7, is EAGVTQFPSHSVIEKGQTVTLRCDPISGHDNLYWYRRVMGKEIKFLLHFVKESKQDESGMPNNRFLAERTGGTYSTLKVQPAELEDSGVYFCASSQLEDSPYEQYFGPGTRLTVT.

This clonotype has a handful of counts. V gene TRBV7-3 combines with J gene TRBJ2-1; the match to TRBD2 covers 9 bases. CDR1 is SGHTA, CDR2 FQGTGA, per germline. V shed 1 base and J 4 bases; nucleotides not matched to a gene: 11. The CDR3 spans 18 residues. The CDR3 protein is CASSLKGMRGGLYNEQFF. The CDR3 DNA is TGTGCCAGCAGCTTAAAGGGCATGCGGGGGGGCTTGTACAATGAGCAGTTCTTC.

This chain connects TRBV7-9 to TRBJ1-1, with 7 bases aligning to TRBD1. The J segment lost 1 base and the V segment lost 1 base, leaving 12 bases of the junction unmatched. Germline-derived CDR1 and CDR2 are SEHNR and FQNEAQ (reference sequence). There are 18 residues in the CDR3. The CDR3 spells CASSLEREQGSANTEAFF. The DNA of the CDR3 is TGTGCCAGCAGCTTAGAAAGGGAACAGGGGTCTGCGAACACTGAAGCTTTCTTT. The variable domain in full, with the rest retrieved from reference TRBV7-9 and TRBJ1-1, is DTGVSQNPRHKITKRGQNVTFRCDPISEHNRLYWYRQTLGQGPEFLTYFQNEAQLEKSRLLSDRFSAERPKGSFSTLEIQRTEQGDSAMYLCASSLEREQGSANTEAFFGQGTRLTVV.

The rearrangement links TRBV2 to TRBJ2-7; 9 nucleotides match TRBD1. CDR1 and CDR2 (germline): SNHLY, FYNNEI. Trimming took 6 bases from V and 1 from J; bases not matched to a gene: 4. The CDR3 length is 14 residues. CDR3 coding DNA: TGTGCCAGCAGAGTGACAGGGGGATCCTACGAGCAGTACTTC. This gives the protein CASRVTGGSYEQYF.

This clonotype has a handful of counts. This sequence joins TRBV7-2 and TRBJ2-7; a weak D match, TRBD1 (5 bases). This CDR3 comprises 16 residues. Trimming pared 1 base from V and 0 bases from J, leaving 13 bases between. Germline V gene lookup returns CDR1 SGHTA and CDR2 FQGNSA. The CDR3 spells CASSLVRAGDSYEQYF. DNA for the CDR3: TGTGCCAGCAGCTTAGTCAGGGCTGGGGACTCCTACGAGCAGTACTTC.

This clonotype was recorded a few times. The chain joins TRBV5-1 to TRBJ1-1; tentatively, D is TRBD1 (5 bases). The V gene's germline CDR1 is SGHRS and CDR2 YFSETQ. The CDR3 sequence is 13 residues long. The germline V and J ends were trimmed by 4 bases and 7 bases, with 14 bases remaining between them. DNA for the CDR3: TGCGCCAGCAGCCCCGGGCCGGGGGTTGAAGCTTTCTTT. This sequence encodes CASSPGPGVEAFF.

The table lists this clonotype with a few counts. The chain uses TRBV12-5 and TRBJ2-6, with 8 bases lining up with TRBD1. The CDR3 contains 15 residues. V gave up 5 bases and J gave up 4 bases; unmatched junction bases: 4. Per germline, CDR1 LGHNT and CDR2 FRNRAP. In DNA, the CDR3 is TGTGCTAGTGGTCTGACAGGGGAGGGGGCCAACGTCCTGACTTTC. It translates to CASGLTGEGANVLTF. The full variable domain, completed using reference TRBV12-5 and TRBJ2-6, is DARVTQTPRHKVTEMGQEVTMRCQPILGHNTVFWYRQTMMQGLELLAYFRNRAPLDDSGMPKDRFSAEMPDATLATLKIQPSEPRDSAVYFCASGLTGEGANVLTFGAGSRLTVL.

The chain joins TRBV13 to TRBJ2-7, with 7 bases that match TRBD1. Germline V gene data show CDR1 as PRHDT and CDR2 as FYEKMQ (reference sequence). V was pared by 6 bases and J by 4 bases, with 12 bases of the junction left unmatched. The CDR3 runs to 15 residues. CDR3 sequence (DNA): TGTGCCAGCAGTTTTGGGACAGCCCCGACTTACGAGCAGTACTTC. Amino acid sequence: CASSFGTAPTYEQYF.

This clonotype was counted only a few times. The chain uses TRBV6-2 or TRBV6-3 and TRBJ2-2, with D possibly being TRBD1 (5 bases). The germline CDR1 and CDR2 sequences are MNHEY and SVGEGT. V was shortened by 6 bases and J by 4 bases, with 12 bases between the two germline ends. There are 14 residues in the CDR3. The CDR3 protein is CASRADTSTGELFF. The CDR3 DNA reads TGTGCCAGCAGGGCGGACACATCCACCGGGGAGCTGTTTTTT.

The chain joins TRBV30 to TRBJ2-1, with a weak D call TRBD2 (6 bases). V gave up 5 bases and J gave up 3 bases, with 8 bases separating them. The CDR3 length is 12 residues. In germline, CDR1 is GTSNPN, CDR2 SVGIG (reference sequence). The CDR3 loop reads CAWGDFYNEQFF. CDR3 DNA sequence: TGTGCCTGGGGGGACTTCTACAATGAGCAGTTCTTC.

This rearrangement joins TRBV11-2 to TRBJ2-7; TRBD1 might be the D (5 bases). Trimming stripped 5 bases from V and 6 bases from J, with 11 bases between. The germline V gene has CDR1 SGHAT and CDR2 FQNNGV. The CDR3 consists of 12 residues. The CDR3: CASSPGWAEQYF. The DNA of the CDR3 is TGTGCCAGCAGCCCAGGGTGGGCCGAGCAGTACTTC.

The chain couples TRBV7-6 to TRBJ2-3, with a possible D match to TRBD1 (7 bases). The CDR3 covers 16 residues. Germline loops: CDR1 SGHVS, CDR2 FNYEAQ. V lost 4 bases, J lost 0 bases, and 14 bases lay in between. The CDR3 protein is CASSSRQGGSTDTQYF. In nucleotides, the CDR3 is TGTGCCAGCAGCTCCCGACAGGGAGGAAGCACAGATACGCAGTATTTT. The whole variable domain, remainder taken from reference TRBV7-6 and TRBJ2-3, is GAGVSQSPRYKVTKRGQDVALRCDPISGHVSLYWYRQALGQGPEFLTYFNYEAQQDKSGLPNDRFSAERPEGSISTLTIQRTEQRDSAMYRCASSSRQGGSTDTQYFGPGTRLTVL.

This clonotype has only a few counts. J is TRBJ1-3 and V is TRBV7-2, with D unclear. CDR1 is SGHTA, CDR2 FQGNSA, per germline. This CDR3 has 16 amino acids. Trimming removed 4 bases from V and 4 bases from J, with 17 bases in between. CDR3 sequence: CASSSYGGRSGNTIYF. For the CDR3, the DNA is TGTGCCAGCAGCTCCTACGGAGGCCGTTCGGGAAACACCATATATTTT.

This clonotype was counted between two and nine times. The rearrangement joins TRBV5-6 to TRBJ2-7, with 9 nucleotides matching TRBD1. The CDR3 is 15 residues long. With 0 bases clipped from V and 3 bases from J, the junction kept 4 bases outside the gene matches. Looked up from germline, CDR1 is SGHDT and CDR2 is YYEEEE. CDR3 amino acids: CASSLGQGGYYEQYF. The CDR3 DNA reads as TGTGCCAGCAGCTTGGGACAGGGGGGTTACTACGAGCAGTACTTC.

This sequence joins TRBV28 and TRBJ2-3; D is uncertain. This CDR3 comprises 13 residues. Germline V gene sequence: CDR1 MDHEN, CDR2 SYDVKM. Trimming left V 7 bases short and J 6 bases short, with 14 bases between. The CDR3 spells CASTSPELDTQYF. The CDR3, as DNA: TGTGCCAGCACCTCCCCGGAGCTGGATACGCAGTATTTT.

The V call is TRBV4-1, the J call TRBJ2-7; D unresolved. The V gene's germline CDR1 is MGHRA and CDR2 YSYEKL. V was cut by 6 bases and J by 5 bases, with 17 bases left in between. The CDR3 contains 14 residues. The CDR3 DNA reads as TGCGCCAGCAGTCCTCCCGGAAACGACGACGAGCAGTACTTC. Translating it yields CASSPPGNDDEQYF.

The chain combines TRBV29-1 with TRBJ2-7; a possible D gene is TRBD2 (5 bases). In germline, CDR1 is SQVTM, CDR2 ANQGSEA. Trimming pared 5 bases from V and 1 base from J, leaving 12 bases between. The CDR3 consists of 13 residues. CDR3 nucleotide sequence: TGCAGCGTTCGGACTGATTTATCCTACGAGCAGTACTTC. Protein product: CSVRTDLSYEQYF.

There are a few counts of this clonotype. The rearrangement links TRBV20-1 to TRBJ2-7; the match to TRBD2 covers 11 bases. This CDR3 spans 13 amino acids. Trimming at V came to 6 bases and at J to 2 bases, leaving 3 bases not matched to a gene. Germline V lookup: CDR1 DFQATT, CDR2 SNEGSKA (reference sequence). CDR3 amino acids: CSARLAGTYEQYF. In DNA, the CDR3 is TGCAGTGCCAGACTAGCGGGGACCTACGAGCAGTACTTC.

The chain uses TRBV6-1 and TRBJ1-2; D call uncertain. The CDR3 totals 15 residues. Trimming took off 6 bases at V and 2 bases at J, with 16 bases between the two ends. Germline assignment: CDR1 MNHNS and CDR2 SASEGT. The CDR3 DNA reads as TGTGCCAGCAGGTCCAGGACGCTGGCCAACTATGGCTACACCTTC. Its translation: CASRSRTLANYGYTF.

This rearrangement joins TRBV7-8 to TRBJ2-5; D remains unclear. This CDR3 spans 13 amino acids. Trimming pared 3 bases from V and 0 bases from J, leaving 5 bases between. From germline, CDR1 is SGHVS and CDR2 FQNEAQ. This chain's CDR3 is CASSFRDQETQYF. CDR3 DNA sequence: TGTGCCAGCAGCTTCCGGGACCAAGAGACCCAGTACTTC.